Included here is one T cell receptor (beta chain) sequence, with context. Its antigen is undetermined. Germline values: CDR1 MNHNY, CDR2 SVGAGI (reference sequence). The V and J ends lost 2 bases and 6 bases respectively, with 11 bases between them. This CDR3 is built from 14 residues. This specimen comes from a study of cytotoxic CD8 clonotypes in ibrutinib-treated CLL. Study-wide context: An average of roughly 250,000 productive templates and 94,082 productive rearrangements was obtained per sample. General study findings and limits: Sustained-remission and progressing patients were not sampled at matched times.

The assay was immunoSEQ multiplex PCR, and TCRdb's table has in-frame clones only and misses some. The sample lists roughly 150,000 clones; about 70% were seen once. This sequence was found in a human donor with chronic lymphocytic leukemia. V usage is TRBV6-6 and J usage is TRBJ1-5; D might be TRBD1 (5 bases). The starting material was PBMCs, obtained after 24 months of ibrutinib treatment. The CDR3, as DNA: TGTGCCAGCAGTTACGGGACGGCGGGTCAGCCCCAGCATTTT. Translation: CASSYGTAGQPQHF.